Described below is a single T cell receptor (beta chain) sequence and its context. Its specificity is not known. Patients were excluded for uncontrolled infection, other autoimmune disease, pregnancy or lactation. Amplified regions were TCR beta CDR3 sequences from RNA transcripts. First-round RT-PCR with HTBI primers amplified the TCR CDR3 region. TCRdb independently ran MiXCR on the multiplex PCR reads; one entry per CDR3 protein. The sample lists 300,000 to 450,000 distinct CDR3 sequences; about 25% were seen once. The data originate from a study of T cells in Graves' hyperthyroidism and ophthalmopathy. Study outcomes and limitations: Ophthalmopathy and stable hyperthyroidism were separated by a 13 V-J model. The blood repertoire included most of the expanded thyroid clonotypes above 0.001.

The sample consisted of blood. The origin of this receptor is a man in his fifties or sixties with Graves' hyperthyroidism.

DNA of the CDR3: TGCGCCAGCAGCGTTCTGGGTGCTAGCTCCTACAATGAGCAGTTCTTC. As protein: CASSVLGASSYNEQFF. V usage is TRBV5-1 and J usage is TRBJ2-1, with D hard to call. Trimming shortened V by 4 bases and J by 0 bases, and 14 bases separated the two germline ends. There are 16 residues in the CDR3. Germline lookup yields CDR1 SGHRS and CDR2 YFSETQ. The complete variable domain, with remaining parts taken from reference TRBV5-1 and TRBJ2-1, reads KAGVTQTPRYLIKTRGQQVTLSCSPISGHRSVSWYQQTPGQGLQFLFEYFSETQRNKGNFPGRFSGRQFSNSRSEMNVSTLELGDSALYLCASSVLGASSYNEQFFGPGTRLTVL.